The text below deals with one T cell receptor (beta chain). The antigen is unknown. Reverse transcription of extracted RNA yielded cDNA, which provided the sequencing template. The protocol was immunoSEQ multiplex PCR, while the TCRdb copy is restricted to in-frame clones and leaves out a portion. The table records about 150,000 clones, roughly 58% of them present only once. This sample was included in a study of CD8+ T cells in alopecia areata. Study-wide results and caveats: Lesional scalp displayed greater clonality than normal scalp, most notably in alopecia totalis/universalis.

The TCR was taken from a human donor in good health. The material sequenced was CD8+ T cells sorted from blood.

CDR3 amino acids: CASSVAPSYEQYF. DNA of the CDR3: TGTGCCAGCAGCGTAGCGCCGTCCTACGAGCAGTACTTC. The chain joins TRBV9 to TRBJ2-7; D is uncertain. In germline, CDR1 is SGDLS, CDR2 YYNGEE. This CDR3 spans 13 amino acids. The V end lost 0 bases, the J end lost 1 base, and 5 bases lay between the germline ends.